This TCR beta chain was observed in a study of beta chain features in type 1 diabetes. There are 13 residues in the CDR3. In its sample, this clone was seen a few times. Its antigen is not identified. General study findings and limits: Since sequencing was performed on cDNA, cells with high TCR expression could be over-represented. Type 1 diabetes patients had TCRB CDR3s that were shorter (moderately but significantly so) in all four CD4+ subsets.

Expressed TCRB transcripts were sequenced because the isolated RNA had all been reverse transcribed beforehand. Assay: immunoSEQ multiplex PCR; the TCRdb copy retains only in-frame clones and omits some. In the table there are some 370,000 clones, around 10% of which are singletons. Cell sorting via CD45RO/CCR7/CD25/CD127/CD95/CD27 was performed to obtain CD4+ naive, central memory, regulatory and stem cell-like memory cells. The sample comprised central memory CD4+ T cells from blood. This chain joins TRBV21-1 and TRBJ1-2; the D call in the table, TRBD1, was not verified against the DNA. TRBV21-1 represents a pseudogene. This TCR came from a man aged 25 to 40 with type 1 diabetes. CDR3 loop: CASSKGQNYGYTF. Here the CDR3 DNA reads TGTGCCAGCAGCAAAGGCCAGAACTATGGCTACACCTTC.